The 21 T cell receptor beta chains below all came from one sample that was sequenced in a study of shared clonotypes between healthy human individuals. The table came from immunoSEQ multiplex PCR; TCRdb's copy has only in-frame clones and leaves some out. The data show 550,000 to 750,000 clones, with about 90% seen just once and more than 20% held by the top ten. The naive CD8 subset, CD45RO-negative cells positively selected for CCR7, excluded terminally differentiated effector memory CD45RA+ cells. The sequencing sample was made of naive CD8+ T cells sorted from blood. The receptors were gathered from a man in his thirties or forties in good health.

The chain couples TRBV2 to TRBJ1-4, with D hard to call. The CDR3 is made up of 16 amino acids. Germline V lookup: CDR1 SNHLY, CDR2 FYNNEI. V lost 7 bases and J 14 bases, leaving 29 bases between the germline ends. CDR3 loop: CASTLSGIRDNERLFF. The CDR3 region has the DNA TGTGCCAGCACCCTAAGTGGGATAAGGGATAATGAGCGCCTGTTTTTT.

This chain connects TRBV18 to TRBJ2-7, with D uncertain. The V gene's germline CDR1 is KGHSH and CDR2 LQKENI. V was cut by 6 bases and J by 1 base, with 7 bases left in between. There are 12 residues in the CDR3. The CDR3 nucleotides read TGTGCCAGCTCCTCAACATCCTACGAGCAGTACTTC. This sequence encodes CASSSTSYEQYF.

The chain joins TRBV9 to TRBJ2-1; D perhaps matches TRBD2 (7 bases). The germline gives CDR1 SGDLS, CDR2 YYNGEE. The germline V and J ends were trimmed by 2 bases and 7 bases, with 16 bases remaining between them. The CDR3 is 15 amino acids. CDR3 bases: TGTGCCAGCAGCGTCGGCGGGAGAGGGGGTAATGAGCAGTTCTTC. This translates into CASSVGGRGGNEQFF.

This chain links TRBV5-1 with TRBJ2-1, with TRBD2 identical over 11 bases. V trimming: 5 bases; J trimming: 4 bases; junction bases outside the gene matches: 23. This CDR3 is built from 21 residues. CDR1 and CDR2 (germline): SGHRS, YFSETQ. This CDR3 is CASSSDGLTSGSVLRYNEQFF. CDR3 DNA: TGCGCCAGCAGTTCGGACGGACTTACTAGCGGGAGCGTCCTTAGGTACAATGAGCAGTTCTTC.

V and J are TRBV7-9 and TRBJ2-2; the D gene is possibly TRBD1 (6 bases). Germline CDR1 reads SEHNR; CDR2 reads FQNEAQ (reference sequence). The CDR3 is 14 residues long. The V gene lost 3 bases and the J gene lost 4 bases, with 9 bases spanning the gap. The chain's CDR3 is CASSFRGLTGELFF. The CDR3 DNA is TGTGCCAGCAGCTTCAGGGGTCTCACCGGGGAGCTGTTTTTT.

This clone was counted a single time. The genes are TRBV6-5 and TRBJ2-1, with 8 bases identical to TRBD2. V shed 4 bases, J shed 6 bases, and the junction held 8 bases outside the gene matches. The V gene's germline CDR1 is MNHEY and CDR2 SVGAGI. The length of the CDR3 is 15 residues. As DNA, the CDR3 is TGTGCCAGCAGTTCAGAAAGCGGGAGTATCAATGAGCAGTTCTTC. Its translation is CASSSESGSINEQFF.

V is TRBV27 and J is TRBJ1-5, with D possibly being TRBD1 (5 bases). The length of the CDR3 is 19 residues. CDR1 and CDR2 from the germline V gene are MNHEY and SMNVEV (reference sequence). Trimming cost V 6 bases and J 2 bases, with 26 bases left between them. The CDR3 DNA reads TGTGCCAGCAGCCTTATACCCCAGCCGGGACCCTTGGGCAATCAGCCCCAGCATTTT. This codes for CASSLIPQPGPLGNQPQHF.

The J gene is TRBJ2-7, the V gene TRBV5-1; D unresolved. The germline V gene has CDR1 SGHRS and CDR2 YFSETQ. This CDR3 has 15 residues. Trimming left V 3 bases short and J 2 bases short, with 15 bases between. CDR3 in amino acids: CASSSGVGIAYEQYF. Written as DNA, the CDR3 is TGCGCCAGCAGCTCAGGAGTGGGGATCGCCTACGAGCAGTACTTC.

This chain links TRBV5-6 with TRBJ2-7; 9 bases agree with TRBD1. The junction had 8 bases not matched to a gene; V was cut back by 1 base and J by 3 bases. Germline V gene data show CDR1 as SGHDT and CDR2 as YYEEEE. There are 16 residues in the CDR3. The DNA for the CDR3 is TGTGCCAGCAGCTTGTGGGGACAGGGAGACAACTACGAGCAGTACTTC. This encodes CASSLWGQGDNYEQYF.

The DNA of the CDR3 is TGTGCCAGCAGTGCCTACCCTCGCCAGCATTTT. It codes for CASSAYPRQHF. V gene TRBV28 combines with J gene TRBJ1-5; D is undetermined. Germline assignment: CDR1 MDHEN and CDR2 SYDVKM. V gave up 5 bases and J gave up 12 bases, with 11 bases separating them. The CDR3 extends over 11 amino acids.

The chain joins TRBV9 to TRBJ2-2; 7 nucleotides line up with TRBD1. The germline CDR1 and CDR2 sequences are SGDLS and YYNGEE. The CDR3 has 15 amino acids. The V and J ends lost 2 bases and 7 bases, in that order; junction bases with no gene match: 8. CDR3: CASSVETGMGGELFF. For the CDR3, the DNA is TGTGCCAGCAGCGTTGAGACAGGGATGGGCGGGGAGCTGTTTTTT. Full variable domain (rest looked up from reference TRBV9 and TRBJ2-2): DSGVTQTPKHLITATGQRVTLRCSPRSGDLSVYWYQQSLDQGLQFLIQYYNGEERAKGNILERFSAQQFPDLHSELNLSSLELGDSALYFCASSVETGMGGELFFGEGSRLTVL.

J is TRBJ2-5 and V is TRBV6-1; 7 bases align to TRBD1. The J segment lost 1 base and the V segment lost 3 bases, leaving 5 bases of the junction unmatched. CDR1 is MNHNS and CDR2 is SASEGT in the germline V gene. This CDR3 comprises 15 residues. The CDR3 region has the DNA TGTGCCAGCAGTGACGGACAGGCGGTCCAAGAGACCCAGTACTTC. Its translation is CASSDGQAVQETQYF.

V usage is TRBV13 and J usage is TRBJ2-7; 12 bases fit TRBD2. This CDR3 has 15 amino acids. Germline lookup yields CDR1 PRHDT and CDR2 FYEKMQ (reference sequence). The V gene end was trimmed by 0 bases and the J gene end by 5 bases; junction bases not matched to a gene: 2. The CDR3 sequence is CASSLGTSGSNEQYF. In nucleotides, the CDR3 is TGTGCCAGCAGCTTAGGGACTAGCGGGAGTAACGAGCAGTACTTC.

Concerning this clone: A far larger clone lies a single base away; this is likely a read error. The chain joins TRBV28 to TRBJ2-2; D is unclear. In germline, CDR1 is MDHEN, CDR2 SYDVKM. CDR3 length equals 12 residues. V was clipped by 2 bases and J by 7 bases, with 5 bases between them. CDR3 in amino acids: CASSLGGGELFF. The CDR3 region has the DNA TGTGCCAGCAGTTTAGGTGGCGGGGAGCTGTTTTTT. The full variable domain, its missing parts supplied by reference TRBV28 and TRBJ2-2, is DVKVTQSSRYLVKRTGEKVFLECVQDMDHENMFWYRQDPGLGLRLIYFSYDVKMKEKGDIPEGYSVSREKKERFSLILESASTNQTSMYLCASSLGGGELFFGEGSRLTVL.

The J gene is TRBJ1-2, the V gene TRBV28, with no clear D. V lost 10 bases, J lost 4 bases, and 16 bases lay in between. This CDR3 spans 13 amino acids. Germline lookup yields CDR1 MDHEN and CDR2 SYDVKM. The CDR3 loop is CATHTRQSYGYTF. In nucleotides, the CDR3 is TGTGCCACTCACACTAGGCAGTCCTATGGCTACACCTTC.

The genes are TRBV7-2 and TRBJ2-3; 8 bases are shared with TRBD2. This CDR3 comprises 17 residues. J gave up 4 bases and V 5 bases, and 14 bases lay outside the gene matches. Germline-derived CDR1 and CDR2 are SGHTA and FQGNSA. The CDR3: CASSPRGSGRVPDTQYF. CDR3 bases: TGTGCCAGCAGCCCAAGAGGGAGCGGGAGAGTACCAGATACGCAGTATTTT.

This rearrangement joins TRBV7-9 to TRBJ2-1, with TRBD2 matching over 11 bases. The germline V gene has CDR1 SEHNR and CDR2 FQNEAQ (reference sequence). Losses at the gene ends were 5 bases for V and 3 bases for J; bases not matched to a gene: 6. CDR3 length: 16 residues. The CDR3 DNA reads TGTGCCAGCAGCCTTAGACTAGCGGGACTCTACAATGAGCAGTTCTTC. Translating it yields CASSLRLAGLYNEQFF. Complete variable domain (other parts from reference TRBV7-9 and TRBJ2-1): DTGVSQNPRHKITKRGQNVTFRCDPISEHNRLYWYRQTLGQGPEFLTYFQNEAQLEKSRLLSDRFSAERPKGSFSTLEIQRTEQGDSAMYLCASSLRLAGLYNEQFFGPGTRLTVL.

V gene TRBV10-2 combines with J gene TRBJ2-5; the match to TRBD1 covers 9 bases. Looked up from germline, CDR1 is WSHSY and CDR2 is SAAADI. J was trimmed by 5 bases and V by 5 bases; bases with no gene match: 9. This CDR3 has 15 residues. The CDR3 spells CASSNPGQGGETQYF. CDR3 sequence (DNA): TGCGCCAGCAGTAACCCGGGACAGGGCGGCGAGACCCAGTACTTC.

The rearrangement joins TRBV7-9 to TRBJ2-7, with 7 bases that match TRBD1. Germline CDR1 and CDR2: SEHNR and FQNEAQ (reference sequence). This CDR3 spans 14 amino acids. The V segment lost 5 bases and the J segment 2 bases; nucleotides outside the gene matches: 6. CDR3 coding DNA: TGTGCCAGCAGCCAGGGGGTTATCCCCTACGAGCAGTACTTC. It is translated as CASSQGVIPYEQYF.

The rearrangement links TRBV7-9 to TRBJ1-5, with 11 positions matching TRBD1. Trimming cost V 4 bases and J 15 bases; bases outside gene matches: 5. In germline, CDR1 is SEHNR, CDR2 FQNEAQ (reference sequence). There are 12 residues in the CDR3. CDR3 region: CASSSDRGPMHF. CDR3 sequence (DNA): TGTGCCAGCAGCTCGGACAGGGGGCCCATGCATTTT.

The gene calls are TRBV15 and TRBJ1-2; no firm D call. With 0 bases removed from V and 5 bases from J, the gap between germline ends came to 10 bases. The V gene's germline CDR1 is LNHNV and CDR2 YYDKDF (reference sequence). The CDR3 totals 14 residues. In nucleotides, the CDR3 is TGTGCCACCAGCAGAGACGACTCCCGGTATGGCTACACCTTC. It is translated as CATSRDDSRYGYTF. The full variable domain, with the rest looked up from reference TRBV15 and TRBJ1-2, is DAMVIQNPRYQVTQFGKPVTLSCSQTLNHNVMYWYQQKSSQAPKLLFHYYDKDFNNEADTPDNFQSRRPNTSFCFLDIRSPGLGDTAMYLCATSRDDSRYGYTFGSGTRLTVV.